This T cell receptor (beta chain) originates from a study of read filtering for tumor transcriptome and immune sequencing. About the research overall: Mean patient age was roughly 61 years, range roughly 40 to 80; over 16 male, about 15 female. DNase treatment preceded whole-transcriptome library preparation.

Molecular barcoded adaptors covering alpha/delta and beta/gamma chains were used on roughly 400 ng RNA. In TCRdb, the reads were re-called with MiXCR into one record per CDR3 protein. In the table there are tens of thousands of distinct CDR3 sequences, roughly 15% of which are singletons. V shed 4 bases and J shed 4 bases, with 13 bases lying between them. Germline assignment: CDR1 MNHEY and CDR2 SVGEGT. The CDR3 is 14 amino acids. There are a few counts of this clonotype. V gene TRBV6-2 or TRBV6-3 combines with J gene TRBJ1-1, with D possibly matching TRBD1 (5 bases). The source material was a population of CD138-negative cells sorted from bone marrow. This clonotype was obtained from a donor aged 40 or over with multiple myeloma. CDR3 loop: CASSWGSGSTEAFF. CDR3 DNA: TGTGCCAGCAGTTGGGGCTCGGGGAGCACTGAAGCTTTCTTT.